This T cell receptor beta chain was sequenced during a study of cytomegalovirus exposure and HLA in healthy donors. Points from the study as a whole: A later analysis reportedly found that, within productive TCRs, an Asian-associated ancestry cluster had fewer N-insertions than the mean observed across the approximately 700 donors. It was likely that a cluster of highly shared sequence variants was a sequencing artifact. CMV antigen specificity of a few CMV-associated chains was confirmed in vitro. Most TCR sequences were uncommon, yet certain public TCRs appeared in many donors.

Remarks on this clone: Its target is unknown.

The V gene's germline CDR1 is SNHLY and CDR2 FYNNEI. V trimming: 6 bases; J trimming: 0 bases; junction bases outside the gene matches: 4. The CDR3 is made up of 15 amino acids. 13 Jbeta primers and 60 Vbeta primers were used for the PCR. Sequenced by immunoSEQ multiplex PCR; TCRdb stores in-frame clones only, minus some. This repertoire shows some 130,000 clones, 60% to 80% found once; its top ten account for 5.5% to 8%. The source material was PBMCs. The clonotype comes from a male donor in good health and CMV-seronegative. The V and J genes are TRBV2 and TRBJ2-1; 8 nucleotides align to TRBD1. Here the CDR3 DNA reads TGTGCCAGCAGAGACAGGGGAGGCTCCTACAATGAGCAGTTCTTC. This gives the protein CASRDRGGSYNEQFF.